This T cell receptor (beta chain) was profiled in a study of blood T cell repertoires in COVID-19. The protocol was immunoSEQ multiplex PCR, while the TCRdb copy is restricted to in-frame clones and leaves out a portion. The table shows 100,000 to 120,000 clones, with roughly 79% occurring only once. The ends were cut back, 6 bases at V and 7 bases at J, with 25 bases in the middle. Per the germline V gene, CDR1 is MNHEY and CDR2 is SVGEGT. The CDR3 is 16 amino acids. The sequence was collected from a woman aged 80 or over with active or convalescent COVID-19. The chain carries TRBV6-2 or TRBV6-3 and TRBJ2-7, with D possibly matching TRBD2 (6 bases). Sequencing used peripheral blood. CDR3 nucleotides: TGTGCCAGCAGCCGACCTGCTCTTGGGGGAGGTGGGGAGCAGTACTTC. Its protein product is CASSRPALGGGGEQYF.